This T cell receptor (beta chain) came from a study of cytomegalovirus exposure and HLA in healthy donors. Assay: immunoSEQ multiplex PCR; the TCRdb copy retains only in-frame clones and omits some. The sample records 170,000 or so clones, about 85% being singletons. A word on this clone: Its antigen is undetermined.

Regarding the study as a whole: According to a later analysis, TCR clusters from the first cohort tended to co-occur in the 110 or so validation repertoires. The study recorded over 150 TCR beta chains that were cytomegalovirus-associated. Three chains tied to CMV proved CMV antigen-specific in vitro.

The origin of this receptor is a man younger than 35 in good health and CMV-seropositive. The specimen sequenced was PBMCs.

CDR3 loop: CAWSGGGVGRGLSGNTIYF. The CDR3 DNA reads TGTGCCTGGAGTGGGGGAGGAGTTGGTAGAGGTCTCTCTGGAAACACCATATATTTT. The chain links TRBV30 to TRBJ1-3; D unresolved. The length of the CDR3 is 19 residues. The ends were cut back, 1 base at V and 0 bases at J, with 22 bases in the middle. CDR1 GTSNPN and CDR2 SVGIG come from the germline V gene (reference sequence).